The next 25 T cell receptor beta chains were all read from a single sample in a study of CD8 T cells in Susac syndrome. RNA totalling roughly 0.45 to 1 ug underwent reverse transcription with random hexamers. TCRdb re-derived calls from the immunoSEQ multiplex PCR reads in MiXCR, one entry per CDR3 protein. The repertoire holds some 130,000 distinct CDR3 sequences, 95% seen once, with roughly 0.2% in the top ten. Sequencing used CD8+ T cells from PBMCs. The receptors were sampled from a human donor with Susac syndrome.

The rearrangement joins TRBV20-1 to TRBJ1-4; TRBD1 might be the D (5 bases). CDR1 DFQATT and CDR2 SNEGSKA come from the germline V gene (reference sequence). Between the trimmed V and J ends, which lost 5 bases and 0 bases, there was a span of 16 bases. The CDR3 contains 16 residues. Written as DNA, the CDR3 is TGCAGTGCTCCGGGGGGAGTAAGACCAACTAATGAAAAACTGTTTTTT. Translated: CSAPGGVRPTNEKLFF.

The chain has TRBV6-1 and TRBJ2-1, with 7 positions matching TRBD1. The CDR3 has 14 residues. The V gene end was trimmed by 4 bases and the J gene end by 4 bases; junction bases not matched to a gene: 4. Germline CDR1 reads MNHNS; CDR2 reads SASEGT. CDR3 in DNA: TGTGCCAGCAGTGGAGCGACAGGGTACAATGAGCAGTTCTTC. Its translation: CASSGATGYNEQFF.

The chain uses TRBV25-1 and TRBJ2-1; D is ambiguous. Per the germline V gene, CDR1 is MGHDK and CDR2 is SYGVNS. This CDR3 region has 11 residues. V lost 7 bases, J lost 8 bases, and 9 bases lay in between. CDR3: CASTYGHEQFF. CDR3 DNA sequence: TGTGCCAGCACGTACGGCCATGAGCAGTTCTTC. The whole variable domain, remainder taken from reference TRBV25-1 and TRBJ2-1, is EADIYQTPRYLVIGTGKKITLECSQTMGHDKMYWYQQDPGMELHLIHYSYGVNSTEKGDLSSESTVSRIRTEHFPLTLESARPSHTSQYLCASTYGHEQFFGPGTRLTVL.

DNA for the CDR3: TGCGCCAGCAGCGAGGGGGGCTTTATGAATGAGCAGTTCTTC. Translating it yields CASSEGGFMNEQFF. V and J are TRBV5-1 and TRBJ2-1; D may be TRBD1 or TRBD2 (6 bases each). The germline V gene encodes CDR1 SGHRS and CDR2 YFSETQ. The length of the CDR3 is 14 residues. V lost 4 bases and J lost 7, with 15 bases in between.

The gene calls are TRBV11-2 and TRBJ2-7, with D perhaps assigned TRBD1 or TRBD2 (5 bases each). The CDR3 has 19 amino acids. Trimming left V 0 bases short and J 3 bases short, with 24 bases between. Per the germline V gene, CDR1 is SGHAT and CDR2 is FQNNGV. This CDR3 is CASSLDRWAGTVVFYEQYF. The CDR3 DNA sequence: TGTGCCAGCAGCTTAGATCGATGGGCAGGGACGGTCGTGTTCTACGAGCAGTACTTC.

The V gene is TRBV27, the J gene TRBJ2-3; D is ambiguous. Germline V gene sequence: CDR1 MNHEY, CDR2 SMNVEV (reference sequence). Between the trimmed V and J ends, which lost 9 bases and 5 bases, there was a span of 9 bases. This CDR3 region has 11 residues. The CDR3 DNA follows: TGTGCCAGTTGGGCCCGAGATACGCAGTATTTT. It encodes CASWARDTQYF.

The rearrangement joins TRBV12-5 to TRBJ2-1; TRBD2 agrees at 13 bases. From germline, CDR1 is LGHNT and CDR2 FRNRAP. With 5 bases clipped from V and 4 bases from J, the junction kept 14 bases outside the gene matches. The CDR3 runs 19 residues. CDR3 sequence: CASGVEGQKLAGGYNEQFF. Here the CDR3 DNA reads TGTGCTAGTGGTGTCGAGGGACAGAAACTAGCGGGAGGGTACAATGAGCAGTTCTTC.

As concerns this clonotype: Relative to the germline gene, one junction end is altered; a read error may explain this. The rearrangement uses TRBV20-1 and TRBJ2-7; 12 positions agree with TRBD1. The CDR3 has 17 amino acids. The germline gives CDR1 DFQATT, CDR2 SNEGSKA (reference sequence). CDR3 sequence reads: CSARGDRGPRSSYEQYF. DNA of the CDR3: TGCAGTGCCAGAGGGGACAGGGGGCCCAGGAGCTCCTACGAGCAGTACTTC.

The V gene is TRBV6-5, the J gene TRBJ1-5; perhaps TRBD1 as D (5 bases). Germline lookup yields CDR1 MNHEY and CDR2 SVGAGI. V shed 0 bases and J shed 7 bases, with 13 bases lying between them. The CDR3 runs to 15 residues. The CDR3 is CASSYSIGGGQPQHF. CDR3 in DNA: TGTGCCAGCAGTTACTCGATCGGGGGTGGACAGCCCCAGCATTTT.

This chain connects TRBV9 to TRBJ2-1; 7 nucleotides line up with TRBD2. In germline, CDR1 is SGDLS, CDR2 YYNGEE. The CDR3 runs to 14 residues. J was trimmed by 5 bases and V by 2 bases; bases with no gene match: 4. The CDR3 coding sequence is TGTGCCAGCAGCGTGGGGACTACAAACAATGAGCAGTTCTTC. This codes for CASSVGTTNNEQFF.

CDR3 sequence: CSVPRTANTEAFF. Written as DNA, the CDR3 is TGCAGCGTTCCTCGGACGGCGAACACTGAAGCTTTCTTT. The J gene is TRBJ1-1, the V gene TRBV29-1; D is unresolved. Germline values: CDR1 SQVTM, CDR2 ANQGSEA. Between the trimmed V and J ends, which lost 5 bases and 1 base, there was a span of 11 bases. The CDR3 covers 13 residues.

This chain links TRBV5-4 with TRBJ1-1; maybe TRBD1 (6 bases). This CDR3 is built from 15 residues. V gave up 3 bases and J gave up 0 bases, with 12 bases separating them. Per the germline V gene, CDR1 is SGHNT and CDR2 is YYREEE (reference sequence). The CDR3 protein is CASSCPDRMNTEAFF. In nucleotides, the CDR3 is TGTGCCAGCAGCTGTCCGGACAGAATGAACACTGAAGCTTTCTTT. Full variable domain (outside the CDR3, taken from reference TRBV5-4 and TRBJ1-1): ETGVTQSPTHLIKTRGQQVTLRCSSQSGHNTVSWYQQALGQGPQFIFQYYREEENGRGNFPPRFSGLQFPNYSSELNVNALELDDSALYLCASSCPDRMNTEAFFGQGTRLTVV.

CDR3 nucleotide sequence: TGTGCCACATTGACAGTAAACTATGGCTACACCTTC. Translating gives CATLTVNYGYTF. The rearrangement uses TRBV27 and TRBJ1-2; D perhaps matches TRBD1 (5 bases). This CDR3 spans 12 amino acids. V was shortened by 10 bases and J by 2 bases, with 11 bases between the two germline ends. Germline CDR1 MNHEY, CDR2 SMNVEV (reference sequence).

This chain connects TRBV12-3 or TRBV12-4 to TRBJ2-7; D call uncertain. V shed 5 bases and J shed 3 bases, with 23 bases lying between them. This CDR3 has 17 residues. CDR3 region: CASSPPGGCRVDYEQYF. For the CDR3, the DNA is TGTGCCAGCAGTCCACCGGGTGGGTGTAGGGTGGACTACGAGCAGTACTTC.

This clonotype was detected a few times. The V and J genes are TRBV9 and TRBJ1-2; D may be TRBD1 (5 bases). Per the germline V gene, CDR1 is SGDLS and CDR2 is YYNGEE. V lost 3 bases and J lost 5, with 8 bases in between. The CDR3 loop spans 12 amino acids. The CDR3 region is CASSAQGYGYTF. CDR3 DNA sequence: TGTGCCAGCAGCGCTCAGGGATATGGCTACACCTTC.

The chain carries TRBV9 and TRBJ2-4; D remains ambiguous. The germline V gene encodes CDR1 SGDLS and CDR2 YYNGEE. V was trimmed by 0 bases and J by 8 bases, leaving 12 bases between them. The length of the CDR3 is 14 residues. CDR3 in DNA: TGTGCCAGCAGCGTAGATCTGGGGATGGACATTCAGTACTTC. Amino acids: CASSVDLGMDIQYF.

Comment on this clonotype: At one end, the junction sequence differs from germline, possibly due to a read error. This chain uses TRBV5-4 with TRBJ1-1, with 11 bases that match TRBD1. The CDR3 runs to 14 residues. Germline V lookup: CDR1 SGHNT, CDR2 YYREEE (reference sequence). As DNA, the CDR3 is TGTGCCAGCAGCTCCGGGACAGGGGGTACTGAAGTTTTCTTT. This codes for CASSSGTGGTEVFF.

This sequence joins TRBV4-1 and TRBJ2-2; D remains ambiguous. Germline V gene lookup returns CDR1 MGHRA and CDR2 YSYEKL. Trimming cost V 4 bases and J 1 base, with 13 bases left between them. The CDR3 consists of 16 residues. CDR3: CASSLSVPENTGELFF. CDR3 DNA: TGCGCCAGCAGCCTGTCTGTCCCTGAGAACACCGGGGAGCTGTTTTTT.

This clonotype showed up just once. This rearrangement joins TRBV28 to TRBJ2-1; 12 positions match TRBD2. Trimming removed 5 bases from V and 9 bases from J; junction bases left unmatched: 11. This CDR3 contains 16 residues. CDR1 MDHEN and CDR2 SYDVKM come from the germline V gene. The CDR3 loop reads CASSGGLAGSRREQFF. The CDR3 bases are TGTGCCAGCAGTGGAGGACTAGCGGGGTCAAGGCGTGAGCAGTTCTTC.

The V and J genes are TRBV4-2 and TRBJ2-7; D might be TRBD2 (5 bases). This CDR3 is built from 14 residues. The ends were cut back, 4 bases at V and 2 bases at J, with 12 bases in the middle. Looked up from germline, CDR1 is LGHNA and CDR2 is YNFKEQ. As DNA, the CDR3 is TGTGCCAGCAGCCCGGAGGTATGGGCCTACGAGCAGTACTTC. This translates into CASSPEVWAYEQYF.

This chain connects TRBV12-3 or TRBV12-4 to TRBJ2-7; D gene ambiguous. Trimming left V 3 bases short and J 3 bases short, with 9 bases between. The CDR3 is 13 residues long. DNA for the CDR3: TGTGCCAGCAGTTTCAACGACTTCTACGAGCAGTACTTC. It encodes CASSFNDFYEQYF.

The V gene is TRBV5-6, the J gene TRBJ2-1; D is unresolved. Germline V gene lookup returns CDR1 SGHDT and CDR2 YYEEEE. CDR3 length: 16 residues. Trimming left V 0 bases short and J 2 bases short, with 12 bases between. CDR3 amino acids: CASSLGDTRPYNEQFF. As DNA, the CDR3 is TGTGCCAGCAGCTTGGGCGACACCCGGCCCTACAATGAGCAGTTCTTC.

This rearrangement joins TRBV7-6 to TRBJ2-2; 14 bases are shared with TRBD2. CDR1 and CDR2 from the germline V gene are SGHVS and FNYEAQ. This CDR3 comprises 17 residues. The J segment lost 5 bases and the V segment lost 5 bases, leaving 7 bases of the junction unmatched. The CDR3 DNA sequence: TGTGCCAGCAGCACCGGGACTAGCGGGAGCCTAACCGGGGAGCTGTTTTTT. Its translation: CASSTGTSGSLTGELFF.

The V gene is TRBV9, the J gene TRBJ2-2; 12 positions match TRBD2. Germline CDR1 is SGDLS and CDR2 is YYNGEE. This CDR3 comprises 16 residues. After removal of 2 bases from V and 7 bases from J, the junction contained 6 bases not matched to a gene. Written as DNA, the CDR3 is TGTGCCAGCAGCGTCTCCGGGACTAGCGGGCTCGGGGAGCTGTTTTTT. It codes for CASSVSGTSGLGELFF.

The rearrangement joins TRBV6-2 or TRBV6-3 to TRBJ2-1; D is ambiguous. The CDR3 is made up of 12 amino acids. Trimming removed 6 bases at V and 8 bases at J, with 11 bases between. Germline CDR1 and CDR2: MNHEY and SVGEGT. Written as DNA, the CDR3 is TGTGCCAGCAGATTCGATGGCGATGAGCAGTTCTTC. This gives the protein CASRFDGDEQFF.